This entry lists 25 T cell receptor beta chains sequenced from one sample in a study of shared clonotypes between healthy human individuals. Generated by immunoSEQ multiplex PCR, the TCRdb table keeps only in-frame clones and is missing some. The sample includes fewer than 1.6 million clones, approximately 98.5% seen only once; the top ten take roughly 0.36%. Sequencing was performed on naive CD4+ T cells sorted from blood. Subset: CD45RA+ positively selected. Every receptor here comes from a man aged 30 to 45 in good health.

The CDR3, as DNA: TGTGCCAGCTCACCTAAGACAGGGGAAGGGAACTATGGCTACACCTTC. Protein product: CASSPKTGEGNYGYTF. The chain employs TRBV18 and TRBJ1-2; 8 bases are a match to TRBD1. Germline loops: CDR1 KGHSH, CDR2 LQKENI. V gave up 3 bases and J gave up 2 bases; unmatched junction bases: 8. The CDR3 has 16 amino acids.

The chain employs TRBV19 and TRBJ2-7; TRBD2 agrees at 8 bases. Germline loops: CDR1 LNHDA, CDR2 SQIVND (reference sequence). Trimming took 7 bases from V and 2 from J; bases not matched to a gene: 13. This CDR3 has 16 residues. The CDR3 region has the DNA TGTGCCAGTACCCCGTCCGCCGGGACTAGTACCTACGAGCAGTACTTC. It codes for CASTPSAGTSTYEQYF.

The J gene is TRBJ2-1, the V gene TRBV5-1; tentative D call: TRBD2 (6 bases). The germline V and J ends were trimmed by 6 bases and 2 bases, with 15 bases remaining between them. CDR3 length: 15 residues. Germline CDR1 and CDR2: SGHRS and YFSETQ. CDR3 sequence: CASTQGGRTYNEQFF. CDR3 coding DNA: TGCGCCAGCACCCAGGGAGGACGCACCTACAATGAGCAGTTCTTC.

The rearrangement uses TRBV10-2 and TRBJ1-3; TRBD1 matches 8 bases. Per the germline V gene, CDR1 is WSHSY and CDR2 is SAAADI. This CDR3 region has 15 residues. The trim removed 6 bases at V and 2 bases at J, leaving 6 bases unmatched. The CDR3: CASRDMTGAGNTIYF. The CDR3 nucleotides are TGCGCCAGCAGGGACATGACAGGGGCTGGAAACACCATATATTTT.

The chain combines TRBV7-3 with TRBJ2-1; TRBD2 matches at 8 bases. The CDR3 is made up of 16 amino acids. Per germline, CDR1 SGHTA and CDR2 FQGTGA. V was pared by 2 bases and J by 7 bases, with 10 bases of the junction left unmatched. The CDR3 bases are TGTGCCAGCAGCTTATGGGGGACTAGTCTGGGAAATGAGCAGTTCTTC. It codes for CASSLWGTSLGNEQFF. Using reference TRBV7-3 and TRBJ2-1 for the parts outside the CDR3, the full variable domain is GAGVSQTPSNKVTEKGKYVELRCDPISGHTALYWYRQSLGQGPEFLIYFQGTGAADDSGLPNDRFFAVRPEGSVSTLKIQRTERGDSAVYLCASSLWGTSLGNEQFFGPGTRLTVL.

This chain links TRBV4-1 with TRBJ2-5; tentatively, D is TRBD1 (6 bases). Per the germline V gene, CDR1 is MGHRA and CDR2 is YSYEKL. V lost 2 bases to trimming and J lost 5 bases, with 12 bases between them. CDR3 length: 14 residues. CDR3 region: CASSQFTGRETQYF. In DNA form, the CDR3 reads TGCGCCAGCAGCCAATTTACAGGGCGGGAGACCCAGTACTTC.

CDR3 DNA: TGTGCCACCAGAAGACTAGCGGGAGGGCACACAGATACGCAGTATTTT. This sequence encodes CATRRLAGGHTDTQYF. This sequence joins TRBV15 and TRBJ2-3; 14 nucleotides match TRBD2. Losses at the gene ends were 6 bases for V and 2 bases for J; bases not matched to a gene: 4. The CDR3 extends over 16 amino acids. From germline, CDR1 is LNHNV and CDR2 YYDKDF (reference sequence).

The gene calls are TRBV11-2 and TRBJ2-5; D not resolved. Looked up from germline, CDR1 is SGHAT and CDR2 is FQNNGV. This CDR3 has 16 amino acids. V was shortened by 1 base and J by 1 base, with 13 bases between the two germline ends. The CDR3 DNA reads TGTGCCAGCAGCTTAGCTGAATACCGCCGCCAAGAGACCCAGTACTTC. Amino acids: CASSLAEYRRQETQYF. Full variable domain (outside the CDR3, taken from reference TRBV11-2 and TRBJ2-5): EAGVAQSPRYKIIEKRQSVAFWCNPISGHATLYWYQQILGQGPKLLIQFQNNGVVDDSQLPKDRFSAERLKGVDSTLKIQPAKLEDSAVYLCASSLAEYRRQETQYFGPGTRLLVL.

The V gene is TRBV7-8, the J gene TRBJ1-5; 8 nucleotides match TRBD1. Trimming took 0 bases from V and 11 from J; bases not matched to a gene: 0. The germline V gene has CDR1 SGHVS and CDR2 FQNEAQ. CDR3 length: 12 amino acids. The CDR3 region has the DNA TGTGCCAGCAGCTTAGCGGGACAGGCCCAGCATTTT. As protein: CASSLAGQAQHF.

Regarding this clone: At one end, the junction sequence differs from germline, possibly due to a read error. In the same sample, other DNA sequences code for this CDR3. This rearrangement joins TRBV5-4 to TRBJ2-1, with D maybe TRBD2 (6 bases). Germline CDR1 SGHNT, CDR2 YYREEE (reference sequence). The length of the CDR3 is 16 residues. The CDR3 sequence is CASSLELASSYNEQFF. The CDR3 DNA reads as TGTGCCAGCAGTTTGGAACTAGCTAGCTCCTACAATGAGCAGTTCTTC.

V is TRBV11-2 and J is TRBJ2-3; TRBD1 matches 8 bases. V trimming: 0 bases; J trimming: 1 base; junction bases outside the gene matches: 3. The germline gives CDR1 SGHAT, CDR2 FQNNGV. This CDR3 contains 16 residues. The CDR3, as DNA: TGTGCCAGCAGCTTAGATTTGGGACAGGGCACAGATACGCAGTATTTT. This sequence encodes CASSLDLGQGTDTQYF.

The V call is TRBV15, the J call TRBJ2-2, with 9 bases identical to TRBD1. There are 17 residues in the CDR3. V trimming: 0 bases; J trimming: 4 bases; junction bases outside the gene matches: 6. Germline CDR1 and CDR2: LNHNV and YYDKDF (reference sequence). CDR3 in amino acids: CATSRDPVDRGTGELFF. The CDR3 nucleotides read TGTGCCACCAGCAGAGATCCAGTGGACAGGGGCACCGGGGAGCTGTTTTTT.

This chain uses TRBV9 with TRBJ2-3; TRBD2 agrees at 10 bases. Germline trimming cut 3 bases from V and 4 bases from J; bases unmatched to any gene: 8. CDR1 and CDR2 (germline): SGDLS, YYNGEE. This CDR3 region has 16 residues. The CDR3 bases are TGTGCCAGCAGCGCCCCATCGGGACTAGCGTCAGATACGCAGTATTTT. It codes for CASSAPSGLASDTQYF.

The V and J genes are TRBV15 and TRBJ2-1; TRBD1 is a possible D gene (5 bases). The length of the CDR3 is 16 residues. V gave up 1 base and J gave up 0 bases, with 10 bases separating them. From germline, CDR1 is LNHNV and CDR2 YYDKDF (reference sequence). CDR3 region: CATSRARESSYNEQFF. As DNA, the CDR3 is TGTGCCACCAGCAGAGCCAGGGAAAGCTCCTACAATGAGCAGTTCTTC. Looking up the rest from reference TRBV15 and TRBJ2-1 gives the full variable domain: DAMVIQNPRYQVTQFGKPVTLSCSQTLNHNVMYWYQQKSSQAPKLLFHYYDKDFNNEADTPDNFQSRRPNTSFCFLDIRSPGLGDTAMYLCATSRARESSYNEQFFGPGTRLTVL.

The chain joins TRBV11-2 to TRBJ2-1; 10 positions match TRBD2. V gave up 7 bases and J gave up 10 bases; unmatched junction bases: 10. Germline CDR1 reads SGHAT; CDR2 reads FQNNGV. The CDR3 loop spans 14 amino acids. CDR3 DNA: TGTGCCAGCACCCGACGGGCTAGCGGGGGCGAGCAGTTCTTC. It translates to CASTRRASGGEQFF.

This clone was seen a single time. The rearrangement joins TRBV2 to TRBJ2-2; weak D call: TRBD2 (6 bases). The CDR3 length is 14 residues. Germline V gene lookup returns CDR1 SNHLY and CDR2 FYNNEI. Trimming took 8 bases from V and 7 from J, leaving 17 bases between them. This CDR3 reads CASSRLVESGELFF. In DNA, the CDR3 is TGTGCCAGCTCCCGACTAGTTGAGAGCGGGGAGCTGTTTTTT.

This rearrangement joins TRBV10-3 to TRBJ2-1, with 9 bases aligning to TRBD1. Germline trimming cut 4 bases from V and 6 bases from J; bases unmatched to any gene: 4. CDR3 size: 14 residues. CDR1 and CDR2 (germline): ENHRY, SYGVKD. CDR3 loop: CAISGGQGLNEQFF. The CDR3 DNA is TGTGCCATCAGTGGGGGACAGGGCCTCAATGAGCAGTTCTTC.

The chain joins TRBV7-2 to TRBJ2-7; D may be TRBD2 (6 bases). Germline V gives CDR1 SGHTA, CDR2 FQGNSA. V lost 1 base to trimming and J lost 6 bases, with 13 bases between them. This CDR3 has 14 residues. The CDR3 is CASSLVGWGGEQYF. CDR3 DNA: TGTGCCAGCAGCTTAGTTGGGTGGGGAGGCGAGCAGTACTTC.

The J gene is TRBJ2-7, the V gene TRBV27, with TRBD2 matching over 10 bases. CDR1 is MNHEY, CDR2 SMNVEV, per germline (reference sequence). The CDR3 length is 15 residues. V lost 5 bases, J lost 5 bases, and 9 bases stayed unmatched. The CDR3 region has the DNA TGTGCCAGCAGTAGCCCCATGACTAGCGGGCACGAGCAGTACTTC. Amino acid sequence: CASSSPMTSGHEQYF.

CDR3 DNA sequence: TGTGCCAGCAGCCAATTTCCGCTAGCGGGAAATTCTGCCGGGGAGCTGTTTTTT. Translating it yields CASSQFPLAGNSAGELFF. The chain has TRBV14 and TRBJ2-2; 9 nucleotides line up with TRBD2. Germline CDR1 is SGHDN and CDR2 is FVKESK. V shed 2 bases, J shed 6 bases, and the junction held 13 bases outside the gene matches. This CDR3 region has 18 residues.

The chain couples TRBV2 to TRBJ1-2, with D uncertain. Trimming took 1 base from V and 4 from J, leaving 13 bases between them. This CDR3 comprises 15 residues. Per the germline V gene, CDR1 is SNHLY and CDR2 is FYNNEI. The CDR3 DNA reads as TGTGCCAGCAGTGAAGTGGGGAGTCCCCTCTATGGCTACACCTTC. This gives the protein CASSEVGSPLYGYTF.

V usage is TRBV4-3 and J usage is TRBJ2-1; 11 bases are shared with TRBD2. This CDR3 comprises 15 residues. CDR1 and CDR2 from the germline V gene are LGHNA and YSLEER. V dropped 7 bases and J dropped 8; count of bases not matched to a gene: 10. For the CDR3, the DNA is TGCGCCAGCAACGTCTTAGCGGGAGGGCCCTATGAGCAGTTCTTC. This encodes CASNVLAGGPYEQFF.

The V and J genes are TRBV7-2 and TRBJ1-5, with 7 bases identical to TRBD1. Trimming at V came to 3 bases and at J to 5 bases, leaving 7 bases not matched to a gene. Germline V gene lookup returns CDR1 SGHTA and CDR2 FQGNSA. The length of the CDR3 is 15 residues. Here the CDR3 reads CASSFNRGRDQPQHF. Here the CDR3 DNA reads TGTGCCAGCAGCTTCAACAGGGGTCGGGATCAGCCCCAGCATTTT.

The chain links TRBV7-8 to TRBJ1-1, with D perhaps TRBD1 (5 bases). The germline V and J ends were trimmed by 4 bases and 4 bases, with 25 bases remaining between them. The germline V gene has CDR1 SGHVS and CDR2 FQNEAQ. The length of the CDR3 is 18 residues. CDR3 sequence: CASSSRQLPISAGTEAFF. CDR3 DNA sequence: TGTGCCAGCAGCTCGAGACAGTTACCAATCTCTGCGGGCACTGAAGCTTTCTTT.

The rearrangement joins TRBV28 to TRBJ2-1; TRBD2 agrees at 13 bases. The V and J ends lost 5 bases and 4 bases, in that order; junction bases with no gene match: 8. Germline loops: CDR1 MDHEN, CDR2 SYDVKM. The CDR3 is 17 residues long. This chain's CDR3 is CASSPRTSGRLYNEQFF. In DNA, the CDR3 is TGTGCCAGCAGTCCCCGGACTAGCGGGAGATTGTACAATGAGCAGTTCTTC.